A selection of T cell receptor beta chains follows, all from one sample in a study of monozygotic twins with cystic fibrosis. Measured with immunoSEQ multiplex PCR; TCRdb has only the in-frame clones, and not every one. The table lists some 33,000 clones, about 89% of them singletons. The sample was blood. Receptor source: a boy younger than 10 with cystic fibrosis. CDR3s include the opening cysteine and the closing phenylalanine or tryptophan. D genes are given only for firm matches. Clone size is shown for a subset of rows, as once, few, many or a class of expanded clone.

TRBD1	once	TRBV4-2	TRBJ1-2	CASSQGGQATYGYTF	TGTGCCAGCAGCCAAGGAGGACAGGCGACCTATGGCTACACCTTC
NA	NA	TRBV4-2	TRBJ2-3	CASSQSWGTDTQYF	TGTGCCAGCAGCCAAAGTTGGGGGACAGATACGCAGTATTTT
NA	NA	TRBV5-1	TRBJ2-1	CASSLVGGGEQFF	TGCGCCAGCAGCTTGGTCGGTGGTGGTGAGCAGTTCTTC
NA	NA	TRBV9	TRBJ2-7	CASSVELGTEQYF	TGTGCCAGCAGCGTAGAATTAGGTACCGAGCAGTACTTC
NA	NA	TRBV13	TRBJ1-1	CASSFGQGGSKAFF	TGTGCCAGCAGCTTTGGGCAGGGCGGTTCCAAAGCTTTCTTT
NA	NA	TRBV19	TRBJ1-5	CASSPISSLNQPQHF	TGTGCCAGTAGTCCCATCTCTAGTCTAAATCAGCCCCAGCATTTT
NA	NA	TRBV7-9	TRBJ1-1	CASSLGVEAFF	TGTGCCAGCAGCTTGGGGGTGGAGGCTTTCTTT
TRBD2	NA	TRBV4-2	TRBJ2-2	CASSQDPGLASTGELFF	TGTGCCAGCAGCCAAGATCCGGGACTAGCGAGCACCGGGGAGCTGTTTTTT
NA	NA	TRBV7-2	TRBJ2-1	CASSLTPYNEQFF	TGTGCCAGCAGCCTGACACCTTACAATGAGCAGTTCTTC
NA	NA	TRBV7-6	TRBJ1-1	CASSLYQVNTEAFF	TGTGCCAGCAGCTTATATCAGGTGAACACTGAAGCTTTCTTT
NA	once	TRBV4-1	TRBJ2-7	CASSQGEGRYEQYF	TGCGCCAGCAGCCAAGGAGAGGGGAGATACGAGCAGTACTTC